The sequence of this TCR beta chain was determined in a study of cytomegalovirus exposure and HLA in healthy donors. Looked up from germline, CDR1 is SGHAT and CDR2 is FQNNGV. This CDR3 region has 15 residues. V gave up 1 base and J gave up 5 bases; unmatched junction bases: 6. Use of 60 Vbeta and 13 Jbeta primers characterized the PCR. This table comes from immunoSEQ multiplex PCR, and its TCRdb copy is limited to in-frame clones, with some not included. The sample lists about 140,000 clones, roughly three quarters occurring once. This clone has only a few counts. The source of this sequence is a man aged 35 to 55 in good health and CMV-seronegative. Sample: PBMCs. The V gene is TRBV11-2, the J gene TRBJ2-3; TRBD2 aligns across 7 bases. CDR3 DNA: TGTGCCAGCAGCTTAGCGGGGGGTAGAAGAGATACGCAGTATTTT. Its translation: CASSLAGGRRDTQYF.